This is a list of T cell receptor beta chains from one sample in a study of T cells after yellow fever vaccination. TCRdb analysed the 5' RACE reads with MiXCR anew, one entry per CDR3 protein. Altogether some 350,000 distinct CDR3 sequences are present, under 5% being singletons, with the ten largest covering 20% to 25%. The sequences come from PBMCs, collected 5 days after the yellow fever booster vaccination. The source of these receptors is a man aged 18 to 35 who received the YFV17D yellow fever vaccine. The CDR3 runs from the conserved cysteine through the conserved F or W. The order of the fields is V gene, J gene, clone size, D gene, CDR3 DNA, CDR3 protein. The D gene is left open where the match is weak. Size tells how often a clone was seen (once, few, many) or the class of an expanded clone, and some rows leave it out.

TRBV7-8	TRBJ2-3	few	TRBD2	TGTGCCAGCAGCCCCGGGGGGGTGCGGGCAGATACGCAGTATTTT	CASSPGGVRADTQYF
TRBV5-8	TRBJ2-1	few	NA	TGTGCCACCAGCGGGAATGAGCAGTTCTTC	CATSGNEQFF
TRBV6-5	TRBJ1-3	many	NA	TGTGCCAGCAGACTGGACAGCGTAAGAAACACCATATATTTT	CASRLDSVRNTIYF
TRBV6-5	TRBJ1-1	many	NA	TGTGCCAGCAGTTACGGAACATGGAACACTGAAGCTTTCTTT	CASSYGTWNTEAFF
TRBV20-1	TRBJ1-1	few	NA	TGCAGTGCTAGAGATCAGAGACATCTACGTATTGCTTTCTTT	CSARDQRHLRIAFF
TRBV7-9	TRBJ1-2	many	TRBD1	TGTGCCAGCAGCCCTTGGGACAGGGCCAACTATGGCTACACCTTC	CASSPWDRANYGYTF
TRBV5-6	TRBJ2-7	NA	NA	TGTGCCAGCAGCTTGACCTGGGGTTACGAGCAGTACTTC	CASSLTWGYEQYF
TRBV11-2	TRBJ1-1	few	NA	TGTGCCAGCAGCTTAGTTATGGACACTGAAGCTTTCTTT	CASSLVMDTEAFF
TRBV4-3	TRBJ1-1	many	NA	TGCGCCAGCAGCCAGTCAACCGAGAACACTGAAGCTTTCTTT	CASSQSTENTEAFF
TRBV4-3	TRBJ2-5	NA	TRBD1	TGCGCCAGCAGCCAAATAACAGGGGTTGTGGAGACCCAGTACTTC	CASSQITGVVETQYF
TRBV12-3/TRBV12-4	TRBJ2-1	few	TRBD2	TGTGCCAGCAGTCCCTCCTCTAGCGGGGCCCGGAATGAGCAGTTCTTC	CASSPSSSGARNEQFF
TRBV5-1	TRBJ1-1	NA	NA	TGCGCCAGCAGCAGATTGGACAGCGGGGAAGCTTTCTTT	CASSRLDSGEAFF
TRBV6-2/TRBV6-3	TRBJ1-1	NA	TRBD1	TGTGCCAGCAGAATCACCAGGCACAGGGGGCTAACTGAAGCTTTCTTT	CASRITRHRGLTEAFF
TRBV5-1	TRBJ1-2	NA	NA	TGCGCCAGCAGCCACAGCGGGGACAAGAGTTTTTATGGCTACACCTTC	CASSHSGDKSFYGYTF
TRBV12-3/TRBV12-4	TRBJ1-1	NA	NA	TGTGCCAGCAGGATACAGATGAACACTGAAGCTTTCTTT	CASRIQMNTEAFF
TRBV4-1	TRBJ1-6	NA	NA	TGCGCCAGCAGCCAAGGATTGTCTTTAGGCCCCTATAATTCACCCCTCCACTTT	CASSQGLSLGPYNSPLHF
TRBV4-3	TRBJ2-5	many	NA	TGTGCCAGCAGTCCCGGACTCCAAGAGACCCAGTACTTC	CASSPGLQETQYF
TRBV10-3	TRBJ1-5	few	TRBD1	TGTGCCATCAGGGCGGGACAGGATAGCAATCAGCCCCAGCATTTT	CAIRAGQDSNQPQHF
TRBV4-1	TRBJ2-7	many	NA	TGCGCCAGCAGCCCCCGGGCCCCTAATCTGGAGGAGCAGTACTTC	CASSPRAPNLEEQYF
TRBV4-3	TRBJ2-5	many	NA	TGCGCCAGCAGCCAAGATCATGGGGGGTGGCCGACCCAGTACTTC	CASSQDHGGWPTQYF
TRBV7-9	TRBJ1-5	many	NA	TGTGCCAGCAGCGCGGACCGGGACGGATACAATCAGCCCCAGCATTTT	CASSADRDGYNQPQHF
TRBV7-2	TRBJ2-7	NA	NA	TGTGCCAGCAGCTTTGAGGTCAACCCCGCCTACGAGCAGTACTTC	CASSFEVNPAYEQYF
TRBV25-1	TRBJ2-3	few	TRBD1	TGTGCCAGCAGTGACTATAGTTCGGGACAGGAGACAGATACGCAGTATTTT	CASSDYSSGQETDTQYF
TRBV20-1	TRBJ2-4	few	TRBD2	TGCAGTGCTCCAACTAGCGGGGGGACGTACTTC	CSAPTSGGTYF
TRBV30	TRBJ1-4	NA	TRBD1	TGTGCCTGGAGTGGACAGGGGAATGAAAAACTGTTTTTT	CAWSGQGNEKLFF
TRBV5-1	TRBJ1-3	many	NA	TGCGCCAGCATGCGGGGAGCGGAAGGAAACACCATATATTTT	CASMRGAEGNTIYF
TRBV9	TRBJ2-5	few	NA	TGTGCCAGCAGCGTAGAGGGCAGGGCGAGAGAAGAGACCCAGTACTTC	CASSVEGRAREETQYF
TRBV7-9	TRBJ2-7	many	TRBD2	TGTGCCAGCAGACCCAGCGGGGGAGCGCTCCAGCAGTACTTC	CASRPSGGALQQYF
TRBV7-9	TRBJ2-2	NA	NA	TGTGCCAGCCAACCCCAGACCGGGGAGCTGTTTTTT	CASQPQTGELFF
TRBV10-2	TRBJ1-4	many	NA	TGCGCCAGCAGTGAAAGAGCGGTAAACCCTGAAAAACTGTTTTTT	CASSERAVNPEKLFF
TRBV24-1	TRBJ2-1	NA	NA	TGTGCCACCAGTGACTCCCCTAGCACCTTAACGGGTGAGCAGTTCTTC	CATSDSPSTLTGEQFF
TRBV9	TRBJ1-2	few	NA	TGTGCCAGCAGCGCATCCGGGGCGCAGTATGGCTACACCTTC	CASSASGAQYGYTF
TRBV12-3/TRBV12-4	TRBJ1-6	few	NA	TGTGCCAGCAGTTTCAACACAGATTCACCCCTCCACTTT	CASSFNTDSPLHF
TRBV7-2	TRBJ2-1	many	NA	TGTGCCAGCAGCTTAAGTTTTAGCGGAAGCTCCTACAATGAGCAGTTCTTC	CASSLSFSGSSYNEQFF
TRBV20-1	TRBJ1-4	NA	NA	TGCAGTACACACCAACCCGGCACAACAAACGAAAAACTGTTTTTT	CSTHQPGTTNEKLFF
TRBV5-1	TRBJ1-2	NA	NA	TGCGCCAGCAGCTCCGGGGCGGGGATCTATGGCTACACCTTC	CASSSGAGIYGYTF
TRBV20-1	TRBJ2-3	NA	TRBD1	TGCAGTGCGCGGACAGGCGGTGGAGATACGCAGTATTTT	CSARTGGGDTQYF
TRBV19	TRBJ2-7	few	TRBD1	TGTGCCAGTAGTGGACCGGGACAGGGGAGCTACGAGCAGTACTTC	CASSGPGQGSYEQYF
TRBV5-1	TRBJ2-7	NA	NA	TGCGCCAGCAGCTTGAGGAGGGGGAGCGGGAACGAGCAGTACTTC	CASSLRRGSGNEQYF
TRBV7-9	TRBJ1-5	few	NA	TGTGCCAGCAGCTTAGGAGGCCAGTTCAATCAGCCCCAGCATTTT	CASSLGGQFNQPQHF
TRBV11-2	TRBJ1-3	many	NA	TGCGCCAGCAGCTTGGAAGGAAACACCATATATTTT	CASSLEGNTIYF